The 27 T cell receptor beta chains presented below share a single source sample, sequenced in a study of spatial heterogeneity in lung cancer. The time point: sample taken at primary tumor resection. TCRdb independently ran MiXCR on the 5' RACE reads; one entry per CDR3 protein. Of 40,000 to 45,000 distinct CDR3 sequences listed, roughly 15% are singletons. Sequenced material: PBMCs, taken at surgery. The source of these receptors is a male donor with early-stage non-small cell lung cancer.

The rearrangement links TRBV6-1 to TRBJ1-5; D unclear. The germline gives CDR1 MNHNS, CDR2 SASEGT. This CDR3 comprises 15 residues. The V gene lost 2 bases and the J gene lost 9 bases, with 17 bases spanning the gap. This CDR3 reads CASSEMGTGSTPQHF. DNA of the CDR3: TGTGCCAGCAGTGAAATGGGCACGGGTTCTACGCCCCAGCATTTT.

This clonotype has a count of ten or more. The chain recombines TRBV28 with TRBJ2-3, with 9 bases identical to TRBD1. In germline, CDR1 is MDHEN, CDR2 SYDVKM. The CDR3 length is 15 residues. V trimming: 5 bases; J trimming: 1 base; junction bases outside the gene matches: 4. CDR3 DNA sequence: TGTGCCAGCAGTCCCTGGACAGGGGGCACAGATACGCAGTATTTT. Residues: CASSPWTGGTDTQYF. The whole variable domain, remainder taken from reference TRBV28 and TRBJ2-3, is DVKVTQSSRYLVKRTGEKVFLECVQDMDHENMFWYRQDPGLGLRLIYFSYDVKMKEKGDIPEGYSVSREKKERFSLILESASTNQTSMYLCASSPWTGGTDTQYFGPGTRLTVL.

This clonotype has more than one count but fewer than ten. CDR3 sequence reads: CAGQGLNSPLHF. The CDR3 coding sequence is TGTGCCGGACAGGGTTTAAATTCACCCCTCCACTTT. The V gene is TRBV2, the J gene TRBJ1-6, with 8 bases identical to TRBD1. This CDR3 is 12 amino acids long. The V segment lost 11 bases and the J segment 7 bases; nucleotides outside the gene matches: 4. Germline V CDR1 and CDR2: SNHLY, FYNNEI.

This clonotype was observed a handful of times. V gene TRBV20-1 combines with J gene TRBJ1-6; 8 bases agree with TRBD1. The J segment lost 6 bases and the V segment lost 6 bases, leaving 7 bases of the junction unmatched. The CDR3 extends over 14 amino acids. Germline loops: CDR1 DFQATT, CDR2 SNEGSKA (reference sequence). The CDR3 nucleotides read TGCAGTGCGAGGGGACAGGATCCTAATTCACCCCTCCACTTT. It is translated as CSARGQDPNSPLHF.

This rearrangement joins TRBV4-1 to TRBJ1-2; D is perhaps TRBD1 (6 bases). Looked up from germline, CDR1 is MGHRA and CDR2 is YSYEKL. V lost 0 bases and J 8 bases, leaving 16 bases between the germline ends. This CDR3 region has 15 residues. The CDR3 DNA is TGCGCCAGCAGCCAAGATACAGGGAGGTCCCGCGGCTACACCTTC. It specifies CASSQDTGRSRGYTF.

This clonotype was seen more than once but under ten times. The chain uses TRBV9 and TRBJ1-1; D is uncertain. The germline V gene has CDR1 SGDLS and CDR2 YYNGEE. Trimming cost V 3 bases and J 2 bases, with 8 bases left between them. The CDR3 sequence is 13 residues long. Here the CDR3 DNA reads TGTGCCAGCAGCGAAAGAGTTAACACTGAAGCTTTCTTT. This encodes CASSERVNTEAFF.

In the case of this clonotype: Compared with germline, one end of the junction differs, possibly owing to a read error. V and J are TRBV6-5 and TRBJ1-5; D is unresolved. The germline gives CDR1 MNHEY, CDR2 SVGAGI. This CDR3 has 14 residues. In nucleotides, the CDR3 is TGTGCGAGCAGAGAGGGTAATAGCAATCAGCCCCAGCATTTT. Its protein is CASREGNSNQPQHF.

This clonotype was found a few times. J is TRBJ2-1 and V is TRBV20-1; tentatively, D is TRBD1 or TRBD2 (5 bases each). V gave up 5 bases and J gave up 9 bases, with 17 bases separating them. This CDR3 is 13 amino acids long. Germline lookup yields CDR1 DFQATT and CDR2 SNEGSKA (reference sequence). CDR3 DNA sequence: TGCAGTGCTGGCGGACTTTCGGGGACTGAGCAGTTCTTC. This encodes CSAGGLSGTEQFF.

Many counts were recorded for this clonotype. This sequence joins TRBV19 and TRBJ2-7, with TRBD1 as a possible D gene (5 bases). Trimming took 5 bases from V and 6 from J, leaving 14 bases between them. Germline V gene data show CDR1 as LNHDA and CDR2 as SQIVND (reference sequence). There are 13 residues in the CDR3. This chain's CDR3 is CASSFQGGGEQYF. In DNA form, the CDR3 reads TGTGCCAGTAGTTTTCAGGGCGGCGGCGAGCAGTACTTC.

The chain recombines TRBV7-8 with TRBJ1-1; maybe TRBD1 (5 bases). The V gene's germline CDR1 is SGHVS and CDR2 FQNEAQ. V was cut by 5 bases and J by 3 bases, with 10 bases left in between. This CDR3 contains 13 residues. The CDR3 DNA is TGTGCCAGCAGCAGAGGCAGGGACACTGAAGCTTTCTTT. Translated, it gives CASSRGRDTEAFF.

The sample holds a few counts of this clonotype. The chain uses TRBV7-3 and TRBJ1-1; D uncertain. V shed 5 bases and J shed 0 bases, with 7 bases lying between them. The CDR3 is 13 amino acids. Germline CDR1 is SGHTA and CDR2 is FQGTGA. The CDR3 nucleotides read TGTGCCAGCAGCCGAATAGTGAACACTGAAGCTTTCTTT. Its translation is CASSRIVNTEAFF.

This clonotype has at least ten counts. The chain is built from TRBV29-1 and TRBJ1-1; a possible D gene is TRBD1 (6 bases). Trimming pared 5 bases from V and 1 base from J, leaving 14 bases between. The CDR3 has 14 amino acids. CDR1 and CDR2 from the germline V gene are SQVTM and ANQGSEA. This CDR3 is CSVIGSRGNTEAFF. CDR3 DNA sequence: TGCAGCGTTATTGGCAGCAGGGGGAACACTGAAGCTTTCTTT.

The chain has TRBV29-1 and TRBJ2-3; D perhaps matches TRBD2 (5 bases). CDR1 and CDR2 from the germline V gene are SQVTM and ANQGSEA. This CDR3 has 13 amino acids. The germline V and J ends were trimmed by 3 bases and 4 bases, with 11 bases remaining between them. The CDR3 region is CSVEKRFPDTQYF. CDR3 in DNA: TGCAGCGTTGAGAAGCGGTTCCCAGATACGCAGTATTTT.

This clonotype was seen a single time. This rearrangement joins TRBV7-2 to TRBJ2-4, with no clear D. Germline loops: CDR1 SGHTA, CDR2 FQGNSA. Trimming left V 0 bases short and J 9 bases short, with 12 bases between. The CDR3 spans 14 residues. CDR3 in amino acids: CASSLAPAPSIQYF. CDR3 coding DNA: TGTGCCAGCAGCTTAGCCCCGGCCCCAAGCATTCAGTACTTC. The variable domain in full, with the rest retrieved from reference TRBV7-2 and TRBJ2-4, is GAGVSQSPSNKVTEKGKDVELRCDPISGHTALYWYRQSLGQGLEFLIYFQGNSAPDKSGLPSDRFSAERTGGSVSTLTIQRTQQEDSAVYLCASSLAPAPSIQYFGAGTRLSVL.

V gene TRBV20-1 combines with J gene TRBJ1-2; D gene uncertain. The germline V gene encodes CDR1 DFQATT and CDR2 SNEGSKA (reference sequence). The CDR3 has 11 residues. Trimming removed 6 bases at V and 8 bases at J, with 13 bases between. This CDR3 is CSAQRDRGYTF. DNA of the CDR3: TGCAGTGCGCAGAGGGATAGAGGCTACACCTTC.

The V gene is TRBV7-2, the J gene TRBJ2-7; D is ambiguous. The ends were cut back, 6 bases at V and 3 bases at J, with 12 bases in the middle. The germline CDR1 and CDR2 sequences are SGHTA and FQGNSA. The CDR3 extends over 13 amino acids. The CDR3 bases are TGTGCCAGCAGAGCCAGGACCGGCTACGAGCAGTACTTC. Translating gives CASRARTGYEQYF.

This clonotype has at least ten counts. The rearrangement joins TRBV28 to TRBJ1-2; D not certain. This CDR3 has 12 residues. Trimming cost V 5 bases and J 4 bases, with 8 bases left between them. Germline assignment: CDR1 MDHEN and CDR2 SYDVKM. The CDR3 sequence: CASSPTAYGYTF. For the CDR3, the DNA is TGTGCCAGCAGTCCCACGGCCTATGGCTACACCTTC.

This clonotype was seen at least ten times. The gene calls are TRBV5-1 and TRBJ2-4; 7 nucleotides match TRBD1. Germline V lookup: CDR1 SGHRS, CDR2 YFSETQ. This CDR3 region has 19 residues. V shed 4 bases, J shed 1 base, and the junction held 17 bases outside the gene matches. CDR3 coding DNA: TGCGCCAGCAGCGCCCGGGACAGCAGTCGGGAACCCGCCAAAAACATTCAGTACTTC. Amino acid sequence: CASSARDSSREPAKNIQYF.

The chain recombines TRBV7-2 with TRBJ2-1, with 8 bases lining up with TRBD2. The germline gives CDR1 SGHTA, CDR2 FQGNSA. The J segment lost 8 bases and the V segment lost 1 base, leaving 4 bases of the junction unmatched. The CDR3 spans 14 residues. The CDR3 spells CASSLGRGGYEQFF. As DNA, the CDR3 is TGTGCCAGCAGCTTAGGTCGGGGGGGTTATGAGCAGTTCTTC.

V usage is TRBV2 and J usage is TRBJ1-6; D perhaps matches TRBD1 (6 bases). CDR3 length: 14 amino acids. Germline V gene lookup returns CDR1 SNHLY and CDR2 FYNNEI. Trimming left V 4 bases short and J 7 bases short, with 11 bases between. The CDR3 sequence is CASSANRENSPLHF. In DNA, the CDR3 is TGTGCCAGCAGTGCCAACAGGGAGAATTCACCCCTCCACTTT. Looking up the rest from reference TRBV2 and TRBJ1-6 gives the full variable domain: EPEVTQTPSHQVTQMGQEVILRCVPISNHLYFYWYRQILGQKVEFLVSFYNNEISEKSEIFDDQFSVERPDGSNFTLKIRSTKLEDSAMYFCASSANRENSPLHFGNGTRLTVT.

This chain links TRBV12-5 with TRBJ1-1, with D perhaps TRBD1 (5 bases). Germline CDR1 LGHNT, CDR2 FRNRAP. The ends were cut back, 1 base at V and 4 bases at J, with 10 bases in the middle. This CDR3 has 14 residues. In nucleotides, the CDR3 is TGTGCTAGTGGTTTGGAAGGGGTTGGCACTGAAGCTTTCTTT. It codes for CASGLEGVGTEAFF.

This chain links TRBV12-3 or TRBV12-4 with TRBJ1-1, with no clear D. This CDR3 spans 13 amino acids. V shed 3 bases and J shed 7 bases, with 12 bases lying between them. The CDR3 is CASSFQPRDEAFF. CDR3 bases: TGTGCCAGCAGTTTCCAGCCTCGAGATGAAGCTTTCTTT.

This clonotype was observed many times. The chain employs TRBV28 and TRBJ1-5, with D perhaps TRBD1 (5 bases). Trimming removed 1 base from V and 3 bases from J, with 25 bases in between. Germline V gene data show CDR1 as MDHEN and CDR2 as SYDVKM. This CDR3 has 20 residues. CDR3 sequence reads: CASSLFFSIRRQGFNQPQHF. CDR3 bases: TGTGCCAGCAGTTTATTTTTCTCAATTAGGCGTCAGGGCTTCAATCAGCCCCAGCATTTT.

In its sample, this clonotype was seen a few times. The J gene is TRBJ2-3, the V gene TRBV7-2, with TRBD2 matching 12 bases. Germline CDR1 reads SGHTA; CDR2 reads FQGNSA. The V segment lost 5 bases and the J segment 2 bases; nucleotides outside the gene matches: 5. CDR3 length: 16 residues. The DNA for the CDR3 is TGTGCCAGCAGCCGAACTAGCGGGGGGTACACAGATACGCAGTATTTT. The encoded protein is CASSRTSGGYTDTQYF.

This clonotype was observed a few times. V is TRBV6-6 and J is TRBJ2-7, with a possible D match to TRBD2 (5 bases). The germline V and J ends were trimmed by 5 bases and 9 bases, with 14 bases remaining between them. The CDR3 sequence is 12 residues long. From germline, CDR1 is MNHNY and CDR2 SVGAGI (reference sequence). CDR3 loop: CASSPDYLRQYF. Written as DNA, the CDR3 is TGTGCCAGCAGTCCCGACTACTTAAGGCAGTACTTC.

The chain uses TRBV7-2 and TRBJ2-7, with 8 bases fitting TRBD1. This CDR3 spans 14 amino acids. The V and J ends lost 5 bases and 2 bases, in that order; junction bases with no gene match: 5. Germline V CDR1 and CDR2: SGHTA, FQGNSA. The CDR3 spells CASSADRVTYEQYF. The CDR3 region has the DNA TGTGCCAGCAGCGCGGACAGGGTCACCTACGAGCAGTACTTC.

Only a few counts were recorded for this clonotype. This rearrangement joins TRBV10-3 to TRBJ2-3; 9 bases align to TRBD2. CDR3 size: 14 residues. V dropped 8 bases and J dropped 0; count of bases not matched to a gene: 3. The germline V gene encodes CDR1 ENHRY and CDR2 SYGVKD. The CDR3 is CAIGTSGSTDTQYF. CDR3 nucleotides: TGTGCCATCGGTACTAGCGGGAGCACAGATACGCAGTATTTT.